One and the same sample provided the 19 T cell receptor beta chains below, sequenced in a study of identical twins. MiXCR was run by TCRdb on the 5' RACE reads, yielding one entry per CDR3 protein. Here the sample spans roughly 690,000 distinct CDR3 sequences, around 6% being singletons. The sequenced material came from naive T cells sorted from blood. Receptor source: a man in his late teens or twenties in good health.

This clonotype was seen repeatedly, ten times or more. In DNA form, the CDR3 reads TGCAGTGCCCGACGACAGGGCACTGAAGCTTTCTTT. As protein: CSARRQGTEAFF. This chain links TRBV20-1 with TRBJ1-1, with 7 nucleotides matching TRBD1. Per germline, CDR1 DFQATT and CDR2 SNEGSKA (reference sequence). The junction had 5 bases not matched to a gene; V was cut back by 6 bases and J by 4 bases. The CDR3 loop spans 12 amino acids.

This clonotype was seen many times. The V call is TRBV5-1, the J call TRBJ2-3; 12 nucleotides line up with TRBD2. The CDR3 is 17 residues long. Per germline, CDR1 SGHRS and CDR2 YFSETQ. V gave up 4 bases and J gave up 4 bases; unmatched junction bases: 10. CDR3 in amino acids: CASSMTSGSVLSDTQYF. CDR3 nucleotides: TGCGCCAGCAGCATGACTAGCGGGAGTGTGCTATCAGATACGCAGTATTTT.

This clonotype was counted at least ten times. The V gene is TRBV25-1, the J gene TRBJ2-5; 10 bases line up with TRBD2. This CDR3 contains 16 residues. V lost 3 bases and J lost 5; bases outside the gene matches: 9. Germline V gene data show CDR1 as MGHDK and CDR2 as SYGVNS. For the CDR3, the DNA is TGTGCCAGCAGTGATCAATCCCTAGCGGGAGTTGAGACCCAGTACTTC. Translation: CASSDQSLAGVETQYF.

This clonotype was picked up many times. This chain links TRBV6-2 or TRBV6-3 with TRBJ1-5; D may be TRBD1 (5 bases). CDR1 MNHEY and CDR2 SVGEGT come from the germline V gene. The CDR3 has 13 amino acids. With 6 bases removed from V and 6 bases from J, the gap between germline ends came to 12 bases. The CDR3 DNA sequence: TGTGCCAGCAGCCACGACAGCCGTCAGCCCCAGCATTTT. This codes for CASSHDSRQPQHF.

V usage is TRBV21-1 and J usage is TRBJ2-1; the table's D call of TRBD2 was not tested on the DNA. TRBV21-1 represents a pseudogene. The CDR3 spans 15 residues. CDR3 coding DNA: TGTGCCAGCAGGGGAAGGACTAGCAGTGGCAATGAGCAGTTCTTC. Translation gives CASRGRTSSGNEQFF.

At least ten counts were recorded for this clonotype. The chain recombines TRBV5-5 with TRBJ2-3; TRBD1 or TRBD2 may be the D gene (9 bases each). Germline-derived CDR1 and CDR2 are SGHKS and YYEKEE (reference sequence). The CDR3 totals 16 residues. V lost 4 bases and J 5 bases, leaving 20 bases between the germline ends. CDR3 sequence: CASSLAGQGLIDTQYF. In DNA, the CDR3 is TGTGCCAGCAGCCTAGCGGGACAGGGCCTTATAGATACGCAGTATTTT.

There are many counts of this clonotype. The chain uses TRBV6-1 and TRBJ1-6, with D tentatively TRBD1 (5 bases). Germline V gene lookup returns CDR1 MNHNS and CDR2 SASEGT. This CDR3 region has 14 residues. V lost 6 bases and J 5 bases, leaving 11 bases between the germline ends. CDR3 bases: TGTGCCAGCAGGGGCGGGGGTGATAATTCACCCCTCCACTTT. Its translation: CASRGGGDNSPLHF.

This clonotype was picked up a small number of times. The chain links TRBV7-6 to TRBJ1-5; 7 bases are a match to TRBD1. This CDR3 has 15 residues. Germline V gene data show CDR1 as SGHVS and CDR2 as FNYEAQ. V lost 1 base, J lost 3 bases, and 3 bases stayed unmatched. The CDR3 DNA is TGTGCCAGCAGCTTAGGGGGGACAGCCAATCAGCCCCAGCATTTT. It is translated as CASSLGGTANQPQHF.

The rearrangement links TRBV12-3 or TRBV12-4 to TRBJ2-1; D gene uncertain. The CDR3 extends over 13 amino acids. V shed 2 bases and J shed 8 bases, with 10 bases lying between them. The CDR3 loop reads CASSLRVTDEQFF. The DNA for the CDR3 is TGTGCCAGCAGTTTACGCGTGACTGATGAGCAGTTCTTC.

This clonotype occurred a few times. The V and J genes are TRBV12-3 or TRBV12-4 and TRBJ2-1; 10 nucleotides align to TRBD2. CDR3 length: 15 residues. The trim removed 5 bases at V and 7 bases at J, leaving 8 bases unmatched. In DNA form, the CDR3 reads TGTGCCAGCAGTCCAACTAGCGGGATGGTGAATGAGCAGTTCTTC. Its protein is CASSPTSGMVNEQFF.

CDR3 DNA: TGCGCCAGCAGCTTGGCACAGGGTGCCTATGGCTACACCTTC. Protein: CASSLAQGAYGYTF. The chain couples TRBV5-1 to TRBJ1-2; TRBD1 might be the D (6 bases). The V gene lost 0 bases and the J gene lost 4 bases, with 10 bases spanning the gap. The germline CDR1 and CDR2 sequences are SGHRS and YFSETQ. This CDR3 is 14 amino acids long.

The table lists this clonotype with many counts. The gene calls are TRBV6-2 or TRBV6-3 and TRBJ2-7; D remains ambiguous. The CDR3 has 13 residues. V was trimmed by 4 bases and J by 0 bases, leaving 7 bases between them. CDR1 MNHEY and CDR2 SVGEGT come from the germline V gene. DNA for the CDR3: TGTGCCAGCAGTTCGTCCCTCTCCTACGAGCAGTACTTC. It is translated as CASSSSLSYEQYF.

This clonotype was seen repeatedly, ten times or more. The genes are TRBV12-3 or TRBV12-4 and TRBJ2-2, with 14 bases fitting TRBD2. This CDR3 is built from 17 residues. Germline trimming cut 6 bases from V and 6 bases from J; bases unmatched to any gene: 9. The CDR3 coding sequence is TGTGCCAGCAGCTTCCAGGGACTAGCGGGAGCGGCCGGGGAGCTGTTTTTT. Its protein is CASSFQGLAGAAGELFF.

This clonotype was recorded at least ten times. The gene calls are TRBV5-1 and TRBJ2-1, with 10 nucleotides matching TRBD2. CDR3 length equals 14 residues. The J segment lost 8 bases and the V segment lost 6 bases, leaving 8 bases of the junction unmatched. Germline lookup yields CDR1 SGHRS and CDR2 YFSETQ. In DNA, the CDR3 is TGCGCCAGCAAACTAGCGGGAAGGTTGGATGAGCAGTTCTTC. Protein: CASKLAGRLDEQFF. The full variable domain, rest sourced from reference TRBV5-1 and TRBJ2-1, is KAGVTQTPRYLIKTRGQQVTLSCSPISGHRSVSWYQQTPGQGLQFLFEYFSETQRNKGNFPGRFSGRQFSNSRSEMNVSTLELGDSALYLCASKLAGRLDEQFFGPGTRLTVL.

This clonotype has a count of ten or more. The chain couples TRBV29-1 to TRBJ2-2, with D possibly being TRBD2 (6 bases). V gave up 3 bases and J gave up 8 bases, with 7 bases separating them. Germline CDR1 reads SQVTM; CDR2 reads ANQGSEA. The CDR3 is made up of 11 amino acids. The CDR3 sequence is CSVDRGGELFF. CDR3 nucleotide sequence: TGCAGCGTTGACCGGGGGGGGGAGCTGTTTTTT.

This rearrangement joins TRBV6-2 or TRBV6-3 to TRBJ2-1; the match to TRBD1 covers 7 bases. The CDR3 covers 13 residues. CDR1 is MNHEY, CDR2 SVGEGT, per germline. J lost 3 bases, V lost 6 bases, and 2 bases had no gene match. The CDR3 here is CASRQGFYNEQFF. In DNA, the CDR3 is TGTGCCAGCAGACAGGGGTTCTACAATGAGCAGTTCTTC.

This clonotype was counted ten times or more. J is TRBJ1-5 and V is TRBV28; D is undetermined. V shed 9 bases and J shed 1 base, with 13 bases lying between them. There are 14 residues in the CDR3. CDR1 MDHEN and CDR2 SYDVKM come from the germline V gene. CDR3 amino acids: CASTPAESNQPQHF. CDR3 DNA sequence: TGTGCCAGTACGCCGGCAGAGAGCAATCAGCCCCAGCATTTT.

In regard to this clonotype: One base away lies a much larger clone, so this may be a sequencing read error. The chain uses TRBV24-1 and TRBJ2-4, with 8 bases that match TRBD2. Germline CDR1 KGHDR, CDR2 SFDVKD. The CDR3 spans 15 residues. CDR3 sequence reads: CATSDRAGGKTIQYF. The DNA for the CDR3 is TGTGCCACCAGTGATCGTGCGGGGGGCAAAACCATTCAGTACTTC.

This clonotype was seen at least ten times. V and J are TRBV3-1 and TRBJ2-2; D possibly corresponds to TRBD2 (6 bases). From germline, CDR1 is LGHDT and CDR2 YNNKEL (reference sequence). This CDR3 comprises 15 residues. V lost 3 bases, J lost 4 bases, and 12 bases lay in between. The CDR3 sequence is CASSQVGRSTGELFF. CDR3 sequence (DNA): TGTGCCAGCAGCCAGGTCGGGAGAAGCACCGGGGAGCTGTTTTTT.